This is a list of T cell receptor beta chains from one sample in a study of blood T cell repertoires in COVID-19. Generated by immunoSEQ multiplex PCR, the TCRdb table keeps only in-frame clones and is missing some. The table has 150,000 to 180,000 clones, around 83% seen once. Sequenced: peripheral blood. All receptors come from a woman aged 55 to 70 with COVID-19, enrolled during active disease. Each CDR3 is given with its conserved first and last residue. D genes are given only for firm matches. Rows give clone size only sometimes, using once, few, many, or a class for an expanded clone.

abundance: .
j_gene: TRBJ1-4
v_gene: TRBV18
d_gene: .
CDR3aa: CASSPGQGEKLFF
CDR3nt: TGTGCCAGCTCACCAGGGCAGGGGGAAAAACTGTTTTTT

abundance: .
j_gene: TRBJ1-5
v_gene: TRBV6-5
d_gene: TRBD1
CDR3aa: CASHEIQGGNQPQHF
CDR3nt: TGTGCCAGCCATGAGATACAGGGGGGTAATCAGCCCCAGCATTTT

abundance: .
j_gene: TRBJ1-5
v_gene: TRBV6-6
d_gene: TRBD1
CDR3aa: CASSDRGPQPQHF
CDR3nt: TGTGCCAGCAGCGACAGGGGGCCTCAGCCCCAGCATTTT

abundance: once
j_gene: TRBJ1-2
v_gene: TRBV28
d_gene: .
CDR3aa: CASTTDYYGYTF
CDR3nt: TGTGCCAGCACGACAGACTACTATGGCTACACCTTC

abundance: .
j_gene: TRBJ2-7
v_gene: TRBV5-6
d_gene: TRBD1
CDR3aa: CASSLNRGSYEQYF
CDR3nt: TGTGCCAGCAGCTTGAACAGGGGATCCTACGAGCAGTACTTC

abundance: .
j_gene: TRBJ1-3
v_gene: TRBV5-4
d_gene: TRBD1
CDR3aa: CASSLRGLSGNTIYF
CDR3nt: TGTGCCAGCAGCTTGAGGGGGCTCTCTGGAAACACCATATATTTT

abundance: .
j_gene: TRBJ2-2
v_gene: TRBV6-4
d_gene: TRBD2
CDR3aa: CASSDSGASGRTGELFF
CDR3nt: TGTGCCAGCAGTGACTCGGGGGCTAGCGGGAGAACGGGGGAGCTGTTTTTT

abundance: .
j_gene: TRBJ1-1
v_gene: TRBV6-1
d_gene: .
CDR3aa: CASSEWHENTEAFF
CDR3nt: TGTGCCAGCAGTGAGTGGCATGAAAACACTGAAGCTTTCTTT

abundance: .
j_gene: TRBJ1-4
v_gene: TRBV18
d_gene: .
CDR3aa: CASSPRPVTGTTNEKLFF
CDR3nt: TGTGCCAGCTCACCTCGCCCCGTGACAGGCACAACTAATGAAAAACTGTTTTTT

abundance: .
j_gene: TRBJ1-2
v_gene: TRBV6-5
d_gene: .
CDR3aa: CASSYSGLRGYTF
CDR3nt: TGTGCCAGCAGTTACTCGGGGCTAAGAGGCTACACCTTC

abundance: .
j_gene: TRBJ1-4
v_gene: TRBV2
d_gene: .
CDR3aa: CASSEGFGRATNEKLFF
CDR3nt: TGTGCCAGCAGTGAAGGGTTTGGGCGTGCAACTAATGAAAAACTGTTTTTT

abundance: .
j_gene: TRBJ1-5
v_gene: TRBV2
d_gene: .
CDR3aa: CASSVPQGNQPQHF
CDR3nt: TGTGCCAGCAGTGTTCCACAGGGTAATCAGCCCCAGCATTTT

abundance: few
j_gene: TRBJ1-2
v_gene: TRBV5-1
d_gene: TRBD1
CDR3aa: CASSAGQGPIYGYTF
CDR3nt: TGCGCCAGCAGCGCCGGACAGGGCCCAATCTATGGCTACACCTTC

abundance: few
j_gene: TRBJ2-5
v_gene: TRBV11-2
d_gene: TRBD2
CDR3aa: CASSRTSGREETQYF
CDR3nt: TGTGCCAGCAGCCGAACTAGCGGCAGGGAAGAGACCCAGTACTTC

abundance: .
j_gene: TRBJ1-2
v_gene: TRBV7-9
d_gene: .
CDR3aa: CASSLVATQGGYTF
CDR3nt: TGTGCCAGCAGCTTAGTAGCGACTCAGGGGGGCTACACCTTC

abundance: .
j_gene: TRBJ1-4
v_gene: TRBV5-6
d_gene: .
CDR3aa: CASSGGWVNNEKLFF
CDR3nt: TGTGCCAGCAGCGGGGGGTGGGTCAACAATGAAAAACTGTTTTTT

abundance: .
j_gene: TRBJ2-3
v_gene: TRBV9
d_gene: .
CDR3aa: CASSADFSSTDEQYF
CDR3nt: TGTGCCAGCAGCGCGGACTTCAGCTCCACAGATGAGCAGTATTTT

abundance: .
j_gene: TRBJ1-2
v_gene: TRBV11-3
d_gene: .
CDR3aa: CASSQSLGGLNYGYTF
CDR3nt: TGTGCCAGCAGCCAAAGTTTAGGGGGATTGAACTATGGCTACACCTTC

abundance: .
j_gene: TRBJ2-7
v_gene: TRBV7-2
d_gene: .
CDR3aa: CASSLVVAVSSYEQYF
CDR3nt: TGTGCCAGCAGCTTAGTAGTAGCGGTAAGCTCCTACGAGCAGTACTTC

abundance: .
j_gene: TRBJ1-5
v_gene: TRBV6-6
d_gene: TRBD1
CDR3aa: CASSSRRDSLYQPQHF
CDR3nt: TGTGCCAGCAGTTCGCGCCGGGACAGTTTGTATCAGCCCCAGCATTTT

abundance: .
j_gene: TRBJ2-5
v_gene: TRBV7-9
d_gene: TRBD1
CDR3aa: CASSLDTHRGKQETQYF
CDR3nt: TGTGCCAGCAGCTTAGACACCCACAGGGGTAAACAAGAGACCCAGTACTTC

abundance: .
j_gene: TRBJ2-3
v_gene: TRBV18
d_gene: .
CDR3aa: CASSPYDTQYF
CDR3nt: TGTGCCAGCTCACCATATGATACGCAGTATTTT

abundance: .
j_gene: TRBJ2-7
v_gene: TRBV5-1
d_gene: TRBD1
CDR3aa: CASSWRTGEFYEQYF
CDR3nt: TGCGCCAGCAGCTGGAGGACAGGTGAATTCTACGAGCAGTACTTC

abundance: few
j_gene: TRBJ2-1
v_gene: TRBV14
d_gene: TRBD2
CDR3aa: CASSQKTLAGYYNEQFF
CDR3nt: TGTGCCAGCAGCCAAAAGACCTTAGCGGGATACTACAATGAGCAGTTCTTC

abundance: .
j_gene: TRBJ1-4
v_gene: TRBV2
d_gene: .
CDR3aa: CASVRGEKLFF
CDR3nt: TGTGCCAGCGTCAGGGGTGAAAAACTGTTTTTT

abundance: .
j_gene: TRBJ2-1
v_gene: TRBV4-2
d_gene: TRBD2
CDR3aa: CASRVSSGQLHNEQFF
CDR3nt: TGTGCCAGCAGGGTGAGTAGCGGGCAACTCCACAATGAGCAGTTCTTC

abundance: .
j_gene: TRBJ2-1
v_gene: TRBV5-1
d_gene: TRBD2
CDR3aa: CASSLGASGSGYNEQFF
CDR3nt: TGCGCCAGCAGCTTGGGGGCTAGCGGGAGCGGGTACAATGAGCAGTTCTTC

abundance: few
j_gene: TRBJ1-5
v_gene: TRBV30
d_gene: .
CDR3aa: CAWRASSNQPQHF
CDR3nt: TGTGCCTGGAGGGCTTCGAGCAATCAGCCCCAGCATTTT

abundance: few
j_gene: TRBJ1-1
v_gene: TRBV5-6
d_gene: .
CDR3aa: CASSSLAGNTEAFF
CDR3nt: TGTGCCAGCAGCTCTCTGGCGGGGAACACTGAAGCTTTCTTT

abundance: .
j_gene: TRBJ2-1
v_gene: TRBV7-3
d_gene: .
CDR3aa: CASSLSAGFPNNEQFF
CDR3nt: TGTGCCAGCAGCTTAAGTGCAGGGTTCCCCAACAATGAGCAGTTCTTC

abundance: .
j_gene: TRBJ1-5
v_gene: TRBV11-2
d_gene: .
CDR3aa: CASSLGGHQPQHF
CDR3nt: TGTGCCAGCAGCTTAGGGGGGCATCAGCCCCAGCATTTT